This T cell receptor (beta chain) is drawn from a study of radiotherapy plus CTLA-4 blockade in lung cancer. This table comes from immunoSEQ multiplex PCR, and its TCRdb copy is limited to in-frame clones, with some not included. The sample lists roughly 92,000 clones, more than 75% occurring once. The CDR3 sequence is 15 residues long. Germline CDR1 and CDR2: MNHEY and SVGAGI. Unmatched junction bases numbered 10, after V lost 6 bases and J lost 5 bases. This specimen consisted of peripheral blood, obtained from a patient treated with radiotherapy plus ipilimumab. The rearrangement uses TRBV6-5 and TRBJ2-7; 10 bases match TRBD1. This sequence originates from a human donor with non-small cell lung cancer who had a partial response to radiotherapy plus ipilimumab. Here the CDR3 DNA reads TGTGCCAGCAGCCAGGGACAGGGGAGAGTCCACGAGCAGTACGTC. This sequence encodes CASSQGQGRVHEQYV.